Listed below are T cell receptor beta chains from one sample, sequenced in a study of cytomegalovirus exposure and HLA in healthy donors. TCRdb's copy holds only in-frame clones and misses some; the assay was immunoSEQ multiplex PCR. The table lists 150,000 to 250,000 clones, approximately 85% of them singletons. The material sequenced was PBMCs. These receptor sequences come from a woman between 45 and 65 years old in good health and CMV-seronegative. Each CDR3 is given with its conserved first and last residue. Fields, in order: CDR3 length, D gene, V gene, J gene, CDR3 DNA, CDR3 protein. A D gene is named only where the DNA matches it firmly.

18,.,TRBV9,TRBJ2-1,TGTGCCAGCAGCGTAGGAAGACAGTCGAACCTGTGGTACAATGAGCAGTTCTTC,CASSVGRQSNLWYNEQFF
19,TRBD2,TRBV5-6,TRBJ2-2,TGTGCCAGCAGCTTGGAACTTCGGATGGGGAGGGACCTTGACGGGGAGCTGTTTTTT,CASSLELRMGRDLDGELFF
15,TRBD2,TRBV9,TRBJ2-1,TGTGCCAGCAGCGTAAGGGCTAGCGGGAGCTCATCGCCGTTCTTC,CASSVRASGSSSPFF
18,TRBD1,TRBV30,TRBJ1-1,TGTGCCTGGAGTACCTACCGGACAGGGTTTGCTTTGAACACTGAAGCTTTCTTT,CAWSTYRTGFALNTEAFF
14,.,TRBV4-3,TRBJ2-7,TGCGCCAGCAGCCAAGATCTTCAGGGCTACGAGCAGTACTTC,CASSQDLQGYEQYF
15,TRBD2,TRBV9,TRBJ2-1,TGTGCCAGCAGCGTAGGAGGACTAGCGGGCGATGAGCAGTTCTTC,CASSVGGLAGDEQFF
12,.,TRBV2,TRBJ2-7,TGTGCCAGCAGGCGGGACTCCTACGAGCAGTACTTC,CASRRDSYEQYF
16,TRBD2,TRBV28,TRBJ2-5,TGTGCCAGCAGTTCCTTACTAGCGCTGTACCAAGAGACCCAGTACTTC,CASSSLLALYQETQYF
16,TRBD1,TRBV2,TRBJ1-1,TGTGCCAGCTCGGGACAGGCCGCTTCAATGAACACTGAAGCTTTCTTT,CASSGQAASMNTEAFF
15,TRBD2,TRBV5-1,TRBJ2-7,TGCGCCAGCACTTCTACTAGCGGGAACCCCTACGAGCAGTACTTC,CASTSTSGNPYEQYF
15,TRBD1,TRBV19,TRBJ2-7,TGTGCCAGTAGTCCCACCGGACAGGTCGACTACGAGCAGTACTTC,CASSPTGQVDYEQYF
15,TRBD2,TRBV27,TRBJ2-3,TGTGCCAGCAGTTACTCCGGGACTACGCTGAATACGCAGTATTTT,CASSYSGTTLNTQYF
15,TRBD2,TRBV11-2,TRBJ2-7,TGTGCCAGCAGCTTAGAGCTAGCGGCAACCTACGAGCAGTACTTC,CASSLELAATYEQYF
17,TRBD1,TRBV7-9,TRBJ2-2,TGTGCCAGCAGCTCGGGACAGGGGGGGATTAACACCGGGGAGCTGTTTTTT,CASSSGQGGINTGELFF
16,.,TRBV7-2,TRBJ1-5,TGTGCCAGCAGCTTCGGTACCGTGAAGCCCTATCAGCCCCAGCATTTT,CASSFGTVKPYQPQHF
15,TRBD1,TRBV11-2,TRBJ2-3,TGTGCCAGCAGCCCAGGGACAGGGAGCACAGATACGCAGTATTTT,CASSPGTGSTDTQYF
17,.,TRBV4-1,TRBJ2-1,TGCGCCAGCAGCCACCCTGTCGGCGGGCGCTCCTACAATGAGCAGTTCTTC,CASSHPVGGRSYNEQFF
15,TRBD1,TRBV5-6,TRBJ1-2,TGTGCCAGCAGCTCGGCGGGGACAGGGGCCCCCTTCTACACCTTC,CASSSAGTGAPFYTF
12,.,TRBV2,TRBJ1-1,TGTGCCAGCAGTAACGAGGTGACTGAAGCTTTCTTT,CASSNEVTEAFF
15,.,TRBV6-1,TRBJ1-2,TGTGCCAGCAGTGAAGGTCGGGCAGGGATTTACGGCTACACCTTC,CASSEGRAGIYGYTF